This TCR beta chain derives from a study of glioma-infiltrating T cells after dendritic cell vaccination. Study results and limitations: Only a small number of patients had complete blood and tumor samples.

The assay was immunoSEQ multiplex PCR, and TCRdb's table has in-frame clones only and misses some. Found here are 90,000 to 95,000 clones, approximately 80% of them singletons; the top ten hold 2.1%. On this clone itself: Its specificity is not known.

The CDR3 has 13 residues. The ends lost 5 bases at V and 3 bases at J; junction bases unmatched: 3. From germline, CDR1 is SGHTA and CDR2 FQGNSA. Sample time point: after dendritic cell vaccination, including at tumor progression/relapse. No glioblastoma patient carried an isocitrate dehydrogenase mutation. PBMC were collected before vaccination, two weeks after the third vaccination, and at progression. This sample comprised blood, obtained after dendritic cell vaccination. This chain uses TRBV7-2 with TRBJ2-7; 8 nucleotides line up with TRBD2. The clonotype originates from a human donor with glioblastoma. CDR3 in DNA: TGTGCCAGCAGCCCAAGCGGGGGCTACGAGCAGTACTTC. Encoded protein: CASSPSGGYEQYF.